A single sample gave rise to the 10 T cell receptor beta chains below, sequenced in a study of T cells in Graves' hyperthyroidism and ophthalmopathy (dated 2019 in TCRdb). The library came from multiplex PCR. Instrument on record: Illumina HiSeq 2000. Amplification of TCR beta CDR3 regions was carried out from RNA transcripts. The TCR CDR3 was subjected to a first round of RT-PCR using the HTBI primer set and the Qiagen OneStep RT-PCR kit. TCRdb itself trimmed the public reads at Q25 with fastp, ran MiXCR and retained productive beta chains. Duplicate CDR3 protein sequences are folded into a single record with the most common DNA and genes. This sample comprises some 700,000 distinct CDR3 sequences, 15% to 20% of them detected only once. Jointly, the top ten make up roughly a sixth of the sample. The material sequenced was blood. The receptor source for this set is a man aged 45-65 years with Graves' hyperthyroidism.

This clonotype has at least ten counts. V is TRBV10-3 and J is TRBJ2-1; TRBD2 aligns across 12 bases. Trimming took 7 bases from V and 7 from J; bases not matched to a gene: 14. The germline V gene has CDR1 ENHRY and CDR2 SYGVKD. The CDR3 spans 17 residues. The CDR3 loop reads CAITPAASGRAANEQFF. The CDR3 DNA is TGTGCCATCACCCCGGCGGCTAGCGGGAGGGCCGCAAATGAGCAGTTCTTC.

Only a few counts were recorded for this clonotype. The V and J genes are TRBV3-1 and TRBJ2-2; perhaps TRBD1 as D (5 bases). Germline V gene sequence: CDR1 LGHDT, CDR2 YNNKEL (reference sequence). The germline V and J ends were trimmed by 4 bases and 5 bases, with 8 bases remaining between them. The CDR3 extends over 13 amino acids. The CDR3 DNA follows: TGTGCCAGCAGCCGCAGGGAAACCGGGGAGCTGTTTTTT. Protein product: CASSRRETGELFF.

This chain connects TRBV27 to TRBJ2-2; D gene ambiguous. The CDR3 has 17 residues. V was pared by 0 bases and J by 1 base, with 12 bases between. Germline assignment: CDR1 MNHEY and CDR2 SMNVEV (reference sequence). DNA of the CDR3: TGTGCCAGCAGTTTATCGATCGAACAGCAGAACACCGGGGAGCTGTTTTTT. Its protein is CASSLSIEQQNTGELFF.

The chain carries TRBV19 and TRBJ1-5; no clear D. This CDR3 contains 14 residues. V lost 4 bases and J lost 3, with 10 bases in between. Germline CDR1 and CDR2: LNHDA and SQIVND (reference sequence). The CDR3 region is CASSRQRDNQPQHF. CDR3 DNA sequence: TGTGCCAGTAGTAGGCAAAGGGACAATCAGCCCCAGCATTTT.

In this sample, this clonotype turned up a few times. The rearrangement joins TRBV20-1 to TRBJ2-2; 8 bases fit TRBD2. Germline V gene sequence: CDR1 DFQATT, CDR2 SNEGSKA (reference sequence). CDR3 length equals 18 residues. Germline trimming cut 0 bases from V and 7 bases from J; bases unmatched to any gene: 16. Written as DNA, the CDR3 is TGCAGTGCTAGAGATGACGGCAGGTTAGCGGGAAATGGCGGGGAGCTGTTTTTT. As protein: CSARDDGRLAGNGGELFF.

This clonotype appeared many times. The gene calls are TRBV7-2 and TRBJ2-3; 8 nucleotides match TRBD2. The CDR3 covers 14 residues. Germline lookup yields CDR1 SGHTA and CDR2 FQGNSA. With V trimmed by 2 bases and J by 4 bases, 2 bases remained unmatched. CDR3 nucleotides: TGTGCCAGCAGCTTATCACTAGCGGCAGATACGCAGTATTTT. Translation gives CASSLSLAADTQYF.

This clonotype turned up a few times. The V call is TRBV9, the J call TRBJ2-1; TRBD2 agrees at 10 bases. V shed 4 bases and J 4 bases; nucleotides not matched to a gene: 11. The germline CDR1 and CDR2 sequences are SGDLS and YYNGEE. The CDR3 is made up of 17 amino acids. For the CDR3, the DNA is TGTGCCAGCAGCCCGAGGGAGCTAGCGGGAGCATACAATGAGCAGTTCTTC. Protein sequence: CASSPRELAGAYNEQFF.

The chain's CDR3 is CASSIQVKNIQYF. The CDR3 DNA sequence: TGTGCCAGTAGTATTCAAGTAAAAAACATTCAGTACTTC. The gene calls are TRBV19 and TRBJ2-4; no reliable D call. Deletions cut 3 bases from V and 4 bases from J, with 7 bases between. This CDR3 has 13 residues. The germline CDR1 and CDR2 sequences are LNHDA and SQIVND (reference sequence). The whole variable domain, filled in from reference TRBV19 and TRBJ2-4, reads DGGITQSPKYLFRKEGQNVTLSCEQNLNHDAMYWYRQDPGQGLRLIYYSQIVNDFQKGDIAEGYSVSREKKESFPLTVTSAQKNPTAFYLCASSIQVKNIQYFGAGTRLSVL.

In its sample, this clonotype was seen a few times. With a much larger clone just one base away, this may be a read error. The chain recombines TRBV2 with TRBJ1-5; D not certain. CDR3 length equals 14 residues. The germline gives CDR1 SNHLY, CDR2 FYNNEI. The CDR3 coding sequence is TGTGCCAACAGTGCCAGTCTCGGCAATCAGCCCCAGCATTTT. Translating gives CANSASLGNQPQHF.

This clonotype was detected a few times. The chain combines TRBV4-1 with TRBJ2-1; TRBD1 agrees at 12 bases. V gave up 0 bases and J gave up 8 bases; unmatched junction bases: 5. The CDR3 extends over 16 amino acids. Germline CDR1 and CDR2: MGHRA and YSYEKL. The CDR3 DNA is TGCGCCAGCAGCCAAGAGCAGGGACAGGGGGCCTATGAGCAGTTCTTC. This encodes CASSQEQGQGAYEQFF.